The clone carrying this TCR beta chain was observed a handful of times. Its antigen is not identified. Described time point: pre-treatment sample, taken before nivolumab and TIL therapy. Adults with stage 4 NSCLC were enrolled in a phase I trial. This sample was included in a study of TIL therapy for anti-PD-1-resistant metastatic lung cancer. Study outcomes and limitations: The cohort had more treatment-naive, never-smoker and oncogene-addicted patients than typical.

Sequencing used immunoSEQ v3. TCRdb's table, derived via immunoSEQ multiplex PCR, lists solely in-frame clones and lacks some. This table has around 20,000 clones, over 60% appearing once. The CDR3 is made up of 12 amino acids. The V and J ends lost 0 bases and 7 bases respectively, with 6 bases between them. The germline V gene has CDR1 LNHNV and CDR2 YYDKDF (reference sequence). The clonotype originates from a person aged 25-85 years with non-small cell lung cancer. The chain links TRBV15 to TRBJ1-1, with D possibly matching TRBD1 (5 bases). The sample consisted of blood, taken at baseline. The CDR3 DNA reads TGTGCCACCAGCAGAGATCAGGGTGAAGCTTTCTTT. Protein sequence: CATSRDQGEAFF.